This T cell receptor beta chain was observed in a study of blood T cell repertoires in COVID-19. Turning to the study itself: Some COVID-19 samples were acute and others convalescent; all came from the United States, Italy and Spain. Sample material is recorded as cDNA or gDNA derived from T cells, B-cell-depleted T cells, or PBMCs.

Methods used by the authors: It was from reference gene primer amplification that nucleated cell counts were estimated. Sequenced by immunoSEQ multiplex PCR; TCRdb stores in-frame clones only, minus some. Clonal size and the V and J genes are those of that table, whereas D and trimming came from the DNA. This repertoire shows 75,000 to 95,000 clones, approximately 90% found once; its top ten account for 1.5% to 2%. V dropped 5 bases and J dropped 8; count of bases not matched to a gene: 8. The germline CDR1 and CDR2 sequences are MNHEY and SVGEGT. This CDR3 spans 14 amino acids. This sequence was found in a man aged 55 to 70 with acute or convalescent COVID-19. V gene TRBV6-2 or TRBV6-3 combines with J gene TRBJ1-2, with 10 nucleotides matching TRBD1. Sequenced sample: peripheral blood. CDR3 nucleotide sequence: TGTGCCAGCAGTCTCACCGGGACAGGGGTCGGCTACACCTTC. This encodes CASSLTGTGVGYTF.